This T cell receptor beta chain was retrieved from a study of blood T cell repertoires in COVID-19 (dated by TCRdb to about 2020). Study-wide context: Samples from collaborators originated in the United States, Italy and Spain and spanned both the acute and convalescent phases of COVID-19. A freely available public database, intended as a resource for researchers studying the immune response to SARS-CoV-2, is where the repertoires were released. Where available, HLA class I and class II types were taken from metadata supplied by the sample provider and were not determined by assay-based typing. Samples were obtained from the ongoing ImmuneRACE study (first 160 participants) and from about 1,300 subjects provided by 6 global collaborators. The material from the prospective study consisted of cDNA or gDNA derived from T cells, B-cell-depleted T cells, or PBMCs. The dataset comprised deeply sampled blood TCRbeta repertoires from subjects exposed to, actively infected with, or recovered from COVID-19. Nearly every sample came with metadata listing a de-identified subject ID, COVID-19 status, age in years and sex. What the study reported, not specific to this receptor: Clinical and demographic metadata were provided uncurated, with the amount varying by source and participant.

The immunoSEQ Assay, a bias-controlled multiplex PCR, was used to amplify TCRbeta CDR3 regions from genomic DNA. From the authors' description of their analysis: The number of nucleated cells in each sample was estimated by amplification of reference gene primers within the assay. Sequence reads were collapsed and filtered to measure the absolute abundance of every unique TCRbeta CDR3 rearrangement. For each sample, productive Simpson clonality was calculated as the square root of Simpson's diversity index across productive rearrangements. The clones in this table, taken by TCRdb from immuneACCESS, are in-frame only. Not every clone is retained; where verified, under half of the shortfall comes from an unresolved V gene, and the cause of the rest is unknown. That table furnishes V, J and clone size, whereas the DNA furnished D and trimming. This sample is represented by fewer than 150,000 clones; approximately 83% of them were singletons. The ten largest make up more than 7% of the sample.

Collaborating institutions collected whole blood in K2EDTA tubes following their own protocols. For TCRbeta analysis, collaborator samples were shipped as frozen whole blood, as isolated PBMCs, or as DNA extracted from either sample type. Concerning this clone: What this receptor recognizes is not known. No per-base quality is available; no much larger clone lies one base away.

The clonotype comes from a human donor in a cohort sampled during active COVID-19. Material for sequencing was peripheral blood.

The DNA reads TGTGCCATCAGTGAACCCAGGGGGCTGGGCGGGGAGCTGTTTTTT. This encodes CAISEPRGLGGELFF. The chain is made from TRBV10-3 and TRBJ2-2; 8 central bases correspond to TRBD1. Unmatched junction bases come to 7, with V trimmed by 3 bases and J by 7 bases. From its cysteine to its phenylalanine, the CDR3 spans 15 amino acids. The DNA shown is the 45-base CDR3, in frame from base 1. The germline V gene supplies CDR1 ENHRY and CDR2 SYGVKD.